Presented here are 12 T cell receptor beta chains from one specimen sequenced in a study of blood T cell repertoires in COVID-19. Libraries were prepared by immunoSEQ multiplex PCR; TCRdb keeps only in-frame clonotypes and omits some of them. This table holds roughly 50,000 clones, 90% found once. Sequenced sample: peripheral blood. The origin of the receptors is a woman aged 40 to 55 with active COVID-19.

V usage is TRBV19 and J usage is TRBJ2-3; TRBD2 agrees at 8 bases. Germline V gene sequence: CDR1 LNHDA, CDR2 SQIVND (reference sequence). This CDR3 spans 14 amino acids. Trimming took 10 bases from V and 0 from J; bases not matched to a gene: 6. The CDR3: CATAGLGSTDTQYF. DNA of the CDR3: TGTGCCACCGCGGGACTAGGAAGCACAGATACGCAGTATTTT.

J is TRBJ1-2 and V is TRBV7-8, with 7 bases fitting TRBD1. The germline CDR1 and CDR2 sequences are SGHVS and FQNEAQ. The V gene end was trimmed by 3 bases and the J gene end by 7 bases; junction bases not matched to a gene: 14. This CDR3 comprises 16 residues. The CDR3, as DNA: TGTGCCAGCAGCTTTGCCGATATTACAGGGGCGGGTGGCTACACCTTC. It translates to CASSFADITGAGGYTF.

The rearrangement uses TRBV6-5 and TRBJ1-1; possibly TRBD1 for D (6 bases). The CDR3 length is 13 residues. The V and J ends lost 5 bases and 7 bases respectively, with 14 bases between them. Germline V gives CDR1 MNHEY, CDR2 SVGAGI. The CDR3, as DNA: TGTGCCAGCAGTCATAGACAGGACAGTGAAGCTTTCTTT. This translates into CASSHRQDSEAFF.

A single count supports this clone. The chain couples TRBV11-2 to TRBJ2-2; D remains ambiguous. Germline V gene data show CDR1 as SGHAT and CDR2 as FQNNGV. This CDR3 has 11 amino acids. V was pared by 2 bases and J by 8 bases, with 3 bases between. The CDR3 sequence: CASSLQGELFF. Written as DNA, the CDR3 is TGTGCCAGCAGCTTACAAGGGGAGCTGTTTTTT.

This clone appeared once. V gene TRBV6-6 combines with J gene TRBJ2-1; TRBD1 matches at 7 bases. Per the germline V gene, CDR1 is MNHNY and CDR2 is SVGAGI (reference sequence). The ends lost 5 bases at V and 8 bases at J; junction bases unmatched: 6. This CDR3 spans 13 amino acids. Here the CDR3 reads CASSKQGWDEQFF. The CDR3 DNA reads TGTGCCAGCAGTAAACAGGGGTGGGATGAGCAGTTCTTC.

The rearrangement joins TRBV6-1 to TRBJ1-5; the match to TRBD1 covers 8 bases. V trimming: 2 bases; J trimming: 5 bases; junction bases outside the gene matches: 5. Germline assignment: CDR1 MNHNS and CDR2 SASEGT. The CDR3 is 15 residues long. DNA of the CDR3: TGTGCCAGCAGTGAACCCGGACAGGGCCATCAGCCCCAGCATTTT. This sequence encodes CASSEPGQGHQPQHF.

The chain is built from TRBV27 and TRBJ1-4; possibly TRBD1 for D (5 bases). CDR1 and CDR2 (germline): MNHEY, SMNVEV (reference sequence). The CDR3 is made up of 16 amino acids. Trimming removed 5 bases at V and 4 bases at J, with 17 bases between. The CDR3 DNA follows: TGTGCCAGCAGTCCCCTCCTCGGACACCGTAATGAAAAACTGTTTTTT. Translating it yields CASSPLLGHRNEKLFF.

The rearrangement joins TRBV18 to TRBJ2-7; 8 bases are shared with TRBD1. The CDR3 sequence is 15 residues long. V trimming: 3 bases; J trimming: 1 base; junction bases outside the gene matches: 5. Germline CDR1 KGHSH, CDR2 LQKENI. The CDR3 protein is CASSPRDRRSYEQYF. The CDR3 DNA reads as TGTGCCAGCTCACCGAGGGACAGGCGTTCCTACGAGCAGTACTTC.

This clone was detected only once. The V gene is TRBV4-3, the J gene TRBJ2-5; TRBD2 matches 7 bases. Germline CDR1 and CDR2: LGHNA and YSLEER. V was pared by 0 bases and J by 0 bases, with 13 bases of the junction left unmatched. The CDR3 runs 19 residues. For the CDR3, the DNA is TGCGCCAGCAGCCAAGACGCGGGGTTGGCTAGCGGAAACCAAGAGACCCAGTACTTC. It yields the protein CASSQDAGLASGNQETQYF.

J is TRBJ1-4 and V is TRBV5-1; 11 positions match TRBD1. Germline lookup yields CDR1 SGHRS and CDR2 YFSETQ. J lost 1 base, V lost 4 bases, and 3 bases had no gene match. CDR3 length equals 16 residues. CDR3 in amino acids: CASSKGQGVTNEKLFF. The CDR3, as DNA: TGCGCCAGCAGCAAGGGACAGGGGGTAACTAATGAAAAACTGTTTTTT.

This sequence joins TRBV12-1 and TRBJ1-1; TRBD1, the D gene given by the table, was not confirmed from the DNA. TRBV12-1 is a pseudogene. This CDR3 comprises 16 residues. The CDR3 reads CASSFQKGGVNTEAFF. The CDR3 DNA is TGTGCCAGCAGCTTCCAAAAAGGGGGAGTGAACACTGAAGCTTTCTTT.

This clone was observed a single time. This chain links TRBV28 with TRBJ2-2; 11 nucleotides line up with TRBD1. Germline CDR1 MDHEN, CDR2 SYDVKM. The trim removed 3 bases at V and 6 bases at J, leaving 9 bases unmatched. The CDR3 loop spans 17 amino acids. CDR3 residues: CASSLYLPGQGAGELFF. DNA of the CDR3: TGTGCCAGCAGTTTGTACCTACCGGGACAGGGGGCCGGGGAGCTGTTTTTT.